These 10 T cell receptor beta chains originate from one sample sequenced in a study of graft-versus-host responses after intestinal transplantation (dated by TCRdb to the early 2020s). The time point label, read with the paper, signifies: cells obtained before transplantation from donor or recipient. The receptor library was made with the immunoSEQ multiplex PCR assay. TCRdb holds this immuneACCESS table with in-frame rearrangements only. Some clones are missing; in checked studies, unresolved V genes explain under half, and the rest has no known cause. This sample gives roughly 96,000 clones in total; 90% to 95% of them show up just once. Around 0.49% of the sample is in the top ten clones. The antigens of these receptors remain unknown. This specimen consisted of unstimulated CD8+ T cells sorted from spleen or lymph node cells, obtained before intestinal transplant. The source of these receptors is a human donor who received an intestinal transplant.

The gene calls are TRBV10-3 and TRBJ1-5; D might be TRBD1 (6 bases). The CDR3 runs to 14 residues. V dropped 2 bases and J dropped 7 bases, with 12 bases sitting between them. Germline CDR1 ENHRY, CDR2 SYGVKD. CDR3 sequence (DNA): TGTGCCATCAGTGAGGGGGACACCTCCCAGCCCCAGCATTTT. It yields the protein CAISEGDTSQPQHF.

This rearrangement joins TRBV7-9 to TRBJ2-1; no clear D. From germline, CDR1 is SEHNR and CDR2 FQNEAQ (reference sequence). V lost 7 bases and J 8 bases, leaving 12 bases between the germline ends. This CDR3 has 12 amino acids. This CDR3 reads CASKTLGYEQFF. The CDR3 coding sequence is TGTGCCAGCAAAACCTTGGGCTATGAGCAGTTCTTC.

J is TRBJ2-1 and V is TRBV7-8; no clear D gene. CDR1 and CDR2 from the germline V gene are SGHVS and FQNEAQ. This CDR3 spans 11 amino acids. V was clipped by 3 bases and J by 7 bases, with 4 bases between them. CDR3 bases: TGTGCCAGCAGCTTGGCTAATGAGCAGTTCTTC. Protein sequence: CASSLANEQFF.

The chain combines TRBV4-1 with TRBJ2-1; perhaps TRBD2 as D (5 bases). In germline, CDR1 is MGHRA, CDR2 YSYEKL. This CDR3 contains 15 residues. Trimming pared 3 bases from V and 0 bases from J, leaving 9 bases between. The DNA for the CDR3 is TGCGCCAGCAGCCACAAGGGAGACTCCTACAATGAGCAGTTCTTC. Translated: CASSHKGDSYNEQFF.

CDR3 sequence (DNA): TGCGCCAGCAGCTCTGTGGGACAGGGGGCCTTCACAGATACGCAGTATTTT. Translation: CASSSVGQGAFTDTQYF. V gene TRBV5-1 combines with J gene TRBJ2-3; 12 bases map to TRBD1. From germline, CDR1 is SGHRS and CDR2 YFSETQ. The V gene end was trimmed by 3 bases and the J gene end by 2 bases; junction bases not matched to a gene: 7. The CDR3 is 17 amino acids.

The chain has TRBV7-9 and TRBJ2-3; 9 nucleotides line up with TRBD1. This CDR3 region has 16 residues. CDR1 SEHNR and CDR2 FQNEAQ come from the germline V gene (reference sequence). Losses at the gene ends were 0 bases for V and 1 base for J; bases not matched to a gene: 2. The CDR3 sequence is CASSLARTGGTDTQYF. CDR3 nucleotide sequence: TGTGCCAGCAGCTTAGCGCGGACAGGGGGCACAGATACGCAGTATTTT.

The J gene is TRBJ2-1, the V gene TRBV7-2, with D tentatively TRBD2 (6 bases). The CDR3 contains 12 residues. Between the trimmed V and J ends, which lost 4 bases and 13 bases, there was a span of 14 bases. The germline V gene encodes CDR1 SGHTA and CDR2 FQGNSA. The CDR3 loop is CASSSDIADQFF. The CDR3 DNA follows: TGTGCCAGCAGCTCAGACATAGCGGATCAGTTCTTC.

This sequence joins TRBV7-9 and TRBJ1-4; D unresolved. CDR3 length equals 14 residues. Germline V CDR1 and CDR2: SEHNR, FQNEAQ (reference sequence). Trimming pared 3 bases from V and 7 bases from J, leaving 12 bases between. The CDR3 reads CASSFVEKGEKLFF. In nucleotides, the CDR3 is TGTGCCAGCAGCTTCGTGGAGAAAGGTGAAAAACTGTTTTTT.

With regard to this clone: Different DNA sequences within this sample yield the same CDR3. The chain couples TRBV9 to TRBJ2-3; 12 nucleotides match TRBD2. The V gene's germline CDR1 is SGDLS and CDR2 YYNGEE. With V trimmed by 2 bases and J by 0 bases, 1 base remained unmatched. The CDR3 is 16 amino acids. CDR3 sequence: CASSVGTSGSTDTQYF. CDR3 in DNA: TGTGCCAGCAGCGTGGGGACTAGCGGGAGCACAGATACGCAGTATTTT.

The rearrangement joins TRBV25-1 to TRBJ2-3; D unclear. The germline CDR1 and CDR2 sequences are MGHDK and SYGVNS. This CDR3 comprises 11 residues. Trimming took off 5 bases at V and 4 bases at J, with 4 bases between the two ends. The DNA of the CDR3 is TGTGCCAGCAGTTACTCAGATACGCAGTATTTT. Translated, it gives CASSYSDTQYF.